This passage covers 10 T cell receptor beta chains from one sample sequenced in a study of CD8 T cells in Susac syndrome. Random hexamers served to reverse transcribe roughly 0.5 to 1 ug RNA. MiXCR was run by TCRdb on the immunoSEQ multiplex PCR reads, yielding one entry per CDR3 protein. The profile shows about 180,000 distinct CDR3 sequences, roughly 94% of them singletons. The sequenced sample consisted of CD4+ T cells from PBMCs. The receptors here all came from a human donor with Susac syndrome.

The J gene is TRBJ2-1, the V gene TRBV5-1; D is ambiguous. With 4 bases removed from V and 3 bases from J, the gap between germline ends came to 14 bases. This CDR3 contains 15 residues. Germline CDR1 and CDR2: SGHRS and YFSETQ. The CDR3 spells CASSAPWVGYNEQFF. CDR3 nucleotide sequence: TGCGCCAGCAGCGCGCCTTGGGTGGGCTACAATGAGCAGTTCTTC.

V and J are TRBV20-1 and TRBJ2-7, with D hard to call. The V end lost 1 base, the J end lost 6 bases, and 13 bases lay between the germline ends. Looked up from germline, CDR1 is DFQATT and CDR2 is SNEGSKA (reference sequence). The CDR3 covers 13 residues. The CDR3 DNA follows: TGCAGTGCTAGAGTCGAGGTTTCGGGCGAGCAGTACTTC. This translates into CSARVEVSGEQYF.

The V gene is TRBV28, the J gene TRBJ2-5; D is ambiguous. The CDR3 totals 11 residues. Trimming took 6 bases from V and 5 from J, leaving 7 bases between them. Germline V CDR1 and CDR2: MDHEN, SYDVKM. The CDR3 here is CASRGRETQYF. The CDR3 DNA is TGTGCCAGCAGGGGCCGGGAGACCCAGTACTTC.

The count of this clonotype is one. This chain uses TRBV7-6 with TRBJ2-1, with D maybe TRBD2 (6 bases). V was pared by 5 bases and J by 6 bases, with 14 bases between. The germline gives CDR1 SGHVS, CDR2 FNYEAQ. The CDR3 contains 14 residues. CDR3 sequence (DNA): TGTGCCAGCAGCCTGGGCGGGGAGGTCAATGAGCAGTTCTTC. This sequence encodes CASSLGGEVNEQFF.

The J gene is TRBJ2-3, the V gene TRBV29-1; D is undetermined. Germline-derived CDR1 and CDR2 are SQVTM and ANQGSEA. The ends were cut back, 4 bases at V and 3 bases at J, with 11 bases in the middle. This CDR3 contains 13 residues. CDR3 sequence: CSVAGRGTDTQYF. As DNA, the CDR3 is TGCAGCGTTGCCGGACGTGGGACAGATACGCAGTATTTT.

CDR3 nucleotides: TGTGCCAGCAGCTTCCCCCGGGACAGACCGAACACCGGGGAGCTGTTTTTT. Its translation is CASSFPRDRPNTGELFF. The rearrangement links TRBV11-2 to TRBJ2-2; 7 bases map to TRBD1. The ends lost 3 bases at V and 0 bases at J; junction bases unmatched: 7. There are 17 residues in the CDR3. Germline V gene lookup returns CDR1 SGHAT and CDR2 FQNNGV.

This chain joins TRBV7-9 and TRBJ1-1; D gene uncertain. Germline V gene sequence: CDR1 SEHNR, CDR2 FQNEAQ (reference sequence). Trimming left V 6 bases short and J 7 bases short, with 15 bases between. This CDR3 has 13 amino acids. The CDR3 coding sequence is TGTGCCAGCAGTAGGCGGGTCGCTTTTGAAGCTTTCTTT. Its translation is CASSRRVAFEAFF.

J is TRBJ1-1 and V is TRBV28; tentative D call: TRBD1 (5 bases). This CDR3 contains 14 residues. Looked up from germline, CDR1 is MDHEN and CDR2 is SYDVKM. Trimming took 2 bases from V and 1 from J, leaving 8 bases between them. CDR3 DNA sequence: TGTGCCAGCAGTTTAATAGACAGGAACACTGAAGCTTTCTTT. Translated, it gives CASSLIDRNTEAFF.

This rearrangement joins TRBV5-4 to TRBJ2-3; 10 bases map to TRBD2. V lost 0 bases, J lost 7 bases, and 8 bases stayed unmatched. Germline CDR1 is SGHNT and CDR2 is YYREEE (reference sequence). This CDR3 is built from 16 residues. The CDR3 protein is CASSLDVQRGGNTQYF. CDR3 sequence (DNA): TGTGCCAGCAGCTTGGATGTCCAGCGGGGGGGAAATACGCAGTATTTT.

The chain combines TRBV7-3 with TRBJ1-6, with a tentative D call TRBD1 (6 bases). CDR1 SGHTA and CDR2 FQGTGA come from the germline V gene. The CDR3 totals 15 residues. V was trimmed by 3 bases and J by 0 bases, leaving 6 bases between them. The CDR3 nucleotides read TGTGCCAGCAGCTTGGACAGCTCCTATAATTCACCCCTCCACTTT. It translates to CASSLDSSYNSPLHF.